These T cell receptor beta chains were read from a single sample in a study of OX40 agonist ivuxolimab in advanced cancers. Sequencing was performed with immunoSEQ multiplex PCR; in TCRdb, only in-frame clones are kept and a portion is missing. The top ten hold around 20% of the sample, which has roughly 32,000 clones, 81% seen once. The specimen was CD4+ or CD8+ T cells sorted from blood, collected in a trial of the OX40 agonist ivuxolimab. The receptors derive from an adult with an advanced solid tumor such as melanoma, head and neck, liver or kidney cancer. CDR3s include the opening cysteine and the closing phenylalanine or tryptophan. The D gene is left open where the match is weak. Not all rows give a size; the values are once, few, many and, for expanded clones, a class.

size: .; D: TRBD1; J: TRBJ1-6; V: TRBV6-5; length: 16; DNA: TGTGCCAGCAGTTACTCTGATGGGACAGGGCCTTCACCCCTCCACTTT; CDR3: CASSYSDGTGPSPLHF
size: few; D: TRBD2; J: TRBJ2-3; V: TRBV15; length: 21; DNA: TGTGCCACCAGCAGAGATGGGGTTGGGACTAGCGGGAGTACGGTCACAGATACGCAGTATTTT; CDR3: CATSRDGVGTSGSTVTDTQYF
size: .; D: .; J: TRBJ2-5; V: TRBV29-1; length: 13; DNA: TGCAGCGTTGAAGTTGGGGGCGCTGAGACCCAGTACTTC; CDR3: CSVEVGGAETQYF
size: .; D: .; J: TRBJ2-1; V: TRBV14; length: 16; DNA: TGTGCCAGCAGCCAAGAGCCGGGAGTTAGCTACAATGAGCAGTTCTTC; CDR3: CASSQEPGVSYNEQFF
size: .; D: TRBD1; J: TRBJ2-7; V: TRBV6-6; length: 15; DNA: TGTGCCAGCAGCCGTGGACAGGGAGTAACGTACGAGCAGTACTTC; CDR3: CASSRGQGVTYEQYF
size: few; D: .; J: TRBJ1-5; V: TRBV30; length: 15; DNA: TGTGCCTGGTCCGGGACTGGATATAGCAATCAGCCCCAGCATTTT; CDR3: CAWSGTGYSNQPQHF
size: medium-sized; D: TRBD2; J: TRBJ2-7; V: TRBV13; length: 15; DNA: TGTGCCAGCAGCTTAATAGCGGGAGGAGGTCCCGAGCAGTACTTC; CDR3: CASSLIAGGGPEQYF
size: .; D: TRBD1; J: TRBJ2-7; V: TRBV7-3; length: 15; DNA: TGTGCCAGCAGCTTAACCGGGGACAGATCCTACGAGCAGTACTTC; CDR3: CASSLTGDRSYEQYF
size: .; D: .; J: TRBJ2-3; V: TRBV21-1; length: 18; DNA: TGTGCCAGCAGCAAACCCTGTGGTAGCGGCACTGGATCAGATACGCAGTATTTT; CDR3: CASSKPCGSGTGSDTQYF
size: .; D: TRBD1; J: TRBJ2-7; V: TRBV7-8; length: 15; DNA: TGTGCCAGCAGCTCTCAAGGGACAGGGGGCCCCGAGCAGTACTTC; CDR3: CASSSQGTGGPEQYF
size: .; D: TRBD1; J: TRBJ2-6; V: TRBV9; length: 18; DNA: TGTGCCAGCAGCCGGACCGGGACAGGACGCTCTGGGGCCAACGTCCTGACTTTC; CDR3: CASSRTGTGRSGANVLTF
size: few; D: .; J: TRBJ2-7; V: TRBV7-9; length: 11; DNA: TGTGCCAGCAGCGCCTACTACGAGCAGTACTTC; CDR3: CASSAYYEQYF
size: .; D: TRBD1; J: TRBJ2-1; V: TRBV7-9; length: 14; DNA: TGTGCCAGCAGCTTACAGGGGGCGGGGAATGAGCAGTTCTTC; CDR3: CASSLQGAGNEQFF
size: .; D: TRBD1; J: TRBJ2-1; V: TRBV13; length: 13; DNA: TGTGCCAGCAGCTCAGGACAGGGCAATGAGCAGTTCTTC; CDR3: CASSSGQGNEQFF
size: .; D: TRBD2; J: TRBJ2-1; V: TRBV27; length: 14; DNA: TGTGCCAGCAGGGGACTAGCTAAGGGGGTGGAGCAGTTCTTC; CDR3: CASRGLAKGVEQFF
size: .; D: .; J: TRBJ1-1; V: TRBV7-2; length: 13; DNA: TGTGCCAGCAGCACACGGGAGAGCGCTGAAGCTTTCTTT; CDR3: CASSTRESAEAFF
size: .; D: .; J: TRBJ2-7; V: TRBV2; length: 11; DNA: TGTGCCAGCAGTGCTGAATACGAGCAGTACTTC; CDR3: CASSAEYEQYF
size: .; D: TRBD2; J: TRBJ2-3; V: TRBV27; length: 20; DNA: TGTGCCAGCAGTTTAGGAGACAAGTTAGCGGGAGGGCCACCCACAGATACGCAGTATTTT; CDR3: CASSLGDKLAGGPPTDTQYF
size: .; D: .; J: TRBJ1-1; V: TRBV7-9; length: 14; DNA: TGTGCCAGCAGCCCCGATCACCTGAACACTGAAGCTTTCTTT; CDR3: CASSPDHLNTEAFF
size: .; D: TRBD1; J: TRBJ1-5; V: TRBV28; length: 17; DNA: TGTGCCAGCAGTTTCCCAGGGGGGGGAAGAAAAAATCAGCCCCAGCATTTT; CDR3: CASSFPGGGRKNQPQHF
size: few; D: .; J: TRBJ1-4; V: TRBV7-3; length: 15; DNA: TGTGCCAGCAGGCCAGGGATCTCAACTAATGAAAAACTGTTTTTT; CDR3: CASRPGISTNEKLFF
size: .; D: TRBD2; J: TRBJ2-3; V: TRBV4-1; length: 18; DNA: TGCGCCAGCAGCCAAGGAGGACTAGCGGGCAAGCCCACAGATACGCAGTATTTT; CDR3: CASSQGGLAGKPTDTQYF
size: few; D: .; J: TRBJ1-2; V: TRBV7-8; length: 16; DNA: TGTGCCAGCAGCTCCATGCTGGGGTCACCCAACTATGGCTACACCTTC; CDR3: CASSSMLGSPNYGYTF
size: .; D: TRBD1; J: TRBJ1-5; V: TRBV7-6; length: 17; DNA: TGTGCCAGCAGCTTAGTTATGGCAGGGGGGAGGAATCAGCCCCAGCATTTT; CDR3: CASSLVMAGGRNQPQHF
size: .; D: .; J: TRBJ2-2; V: TRBV7-9; length: 15; DNA: TGTGCCAGCAGCTTCACGGCAATGGACACCGGGGAGCTGTTTTTT; CDR3: CASSFTAMDTGELFF
size: .; D: TRBD1; J: TRBJ1-6; V: TRBV29-1; length: 13; DNA: TGCAGCGTTGGACAGGGGGGCGGTTCACCCCTCCACTTT; CDR3: CSVGQGGGSPLHF
size: .; D: TRBD2; J: TRBJ2-3; V: TRBV7-3; length: 16; DNA: TGTGCCAGCAGCAGGACTAGCGGGGGGGCCTCAGATACGCAGTATTTT; CDR3: CASSRTSGGASDTQYF